This T cell receptor beta chain was sequenced in a study of T-cell memory formation after mild COVID-19. On the study more broadly: Largely, the TCR clusters proved donor specific.

The TCR alpha and TCR beta cDNA libraries, bearing sample barcodes and UMIs, were generated by 5'RACE using constant-segment primers. Using its own MiXCR run on the 5' RACE reads, TCRdb lists one record per CDR3 protein. The sample holds about 350,000 distinct CDR3 sequences; about an eighth are singletons and the top ten take 20% to 25%. V lost 6 bases to trimming and J lost 3 bases; unmatched junction nucleotides: 1. The CDR3 totals 13 residues. The V gene's germline CDR1 is MNHEY and CDR2 SMNVEV (reference sequence). This clonotype was observed a few times. Its antigen remains unidentified. The study, taken as a whole, reports: Balance between CD4 and CD8 was seen in clones contracting day 15 to 85, and a CD4+ lean was seen in later expanders.

The origin of this receptor is a man aged 18 to 30 who had mild COVID-19 (a few samples of this study predate the infection). Cell type and time point are not known. The specimen was PBMCs or a T cell subset sorted from them (not recorded which). V is TRBV27 and J is TRBJ2-7, with TRBD2 matching over 11 bases. The CDR3 region is CASRGLADYEQYF. The CDR3 coding sequence is TGTGCCAGCAGGGGACTAGCGGACTACGAGCAGTACTTC.